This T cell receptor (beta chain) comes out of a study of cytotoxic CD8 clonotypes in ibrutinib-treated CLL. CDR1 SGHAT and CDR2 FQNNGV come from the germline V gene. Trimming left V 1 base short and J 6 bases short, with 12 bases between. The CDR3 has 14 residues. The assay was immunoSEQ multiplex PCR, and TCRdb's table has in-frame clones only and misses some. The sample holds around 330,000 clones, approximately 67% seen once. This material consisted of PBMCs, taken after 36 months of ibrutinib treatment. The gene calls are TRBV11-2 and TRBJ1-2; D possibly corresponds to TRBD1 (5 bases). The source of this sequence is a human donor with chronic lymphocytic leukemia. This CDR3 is CASSLVWQGNGYTF. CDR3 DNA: TGTGCCAGCAGCTTAGTCTGGCAGGGCAATGGCTACACCTTC.